The present entry profiles one T cell receptor beta chain with its context. The sample is drawn from a study of shared clonotypes between healthy human individuals. Germline-derived CDR1 and CDR2 are SGHRS and YFSETQ. This CDR3 contains 14 residues. V was cut by 3 bases and J by 2 bases, with 9 bases left in between. Assay used: immunoSEQ multiplex PCR; TCRdb lists only in-frame clones, some missing. Of about 1 million clones in the sample, more than 75% were seen once. Sequences were obtained from memory CD4+ T cells from PBMCs. As to subset: CD45RA-negative fraction. This TCR was recovered from a man between 18 and 29 years old in good health. Some clones in this sample may be carry-over from other donors' samples. The V call is TRBV5-1, the J call TRBJ1-5; a weak D match, TRBD1 (5 bases). The CDR3 reads CASSSGGGNQPQHF. The CDR3 nucleotides are TGCGCCAGCAGCTCCGGAGGGGGCAATCAGCCCCAGCATTTT.